The 15 T cell receptor beta chains listed next were all sequenced from one sample in a study of T cell changes during pregnancy in multiple sclerosis. Sequencing used immunoSEQ multiplex PCR; TCRdb keeps in-frame clones, though not all of them. This sample has approximately 30,000 clones; around 90% occur once, and the top ten carry 8.5% to 10%. Sequences were derived from CD8+ T cells from peripheral blood mononuclear cells, sampled in the first trimester of pregnancy. The receptors here all came from a female donor with multiple sclerosis, enrolled in a pregnancy study.

This clone was recorded a few times. The V call is TRBV30, the J call TRBJ1-1; no definite D call. Per the germline V gene, CDR1 is GTSNPN and CDR2 is SVGIG (reference sequence). CDR3 length equals 12 residues. Trimming stripped 4 bases from V and 0 bases from J, with 6 bases between. In DNA form, the CDR3 reads TGTGCCTGGAATCTATTGAACACTGAAGCTTTCTTT. The encoded protein is CAWNLLNTEAFF.

The sample holds a few counts of this clone. The CDR3 sequence: CASSLFGHDTEAFF. CDR3 DNA: TGTGCCAGCAGCTTGTTTGGGCACGACACTGAAGCTTTCTTT. This sequence joins TRBV5-5 and TRBJ1-1, with D uncertain. The V and J ends lost 1 base and 3 bases respectively, with 10 bases between them. CDR3 length equals 14 residues. The germline gives CDR1 SGHKS, CDR2 YYEKEE (reference sequence).

V and J are TRBV6-5 and TRBJ2-1; D is possibly TRBD2 (6 bases). CDR1 and CDR2 (germline): MNHEY, SVGAGI. The length of the CDR3 is 16 residues. Trimming shortened V by 2 bases and J by 5 bases, and 16 bases separated the two germline ends. CDR3 nucleotide sequence: TGTGCCAGCAGTTACCAAGGACTATCCGACCACAATGAGCAGTTCTTC. Translated: CASSYQGLSDHNEQFF.

The V gene is TRBV27, the J gene TRBJ2-1; 8 nucleotides agree with TRBD2. The V gene end was trimmed by 5 bases and the J gene end by 2 bases; junction bases not matched to a gene: 5. The germline V gene has CDR1 MNHEY and CDR2 SMNVEV (reference sequence). The CDR3 length is 15 residues. CDR3 sequence: CASSASGWAYNEQFF. The CDR3 DNA sequence: TGTGCCAGCAGTGCTAGCGGGTGGGCCTACAATGAGCAGTTCTTC.

This chain links TRBV6-1 with TRBJ2-1, with 11 bases lining up with TRBD2. Germline V gives CDR1 MNHNS, CDR2 SASEGT. This CDR3 has 15 amino acids. V shed 7 bases, J shed 3 bases, and the junction held 5 bases outside the gene matches. CDR3 sequence (DNA): TGTGCCAGCAAGGGGGGACTAGCGGACTACAATGAGCAGTTCTTC. Encoded protein: CASKGGLADYNEQFF.

The V gene is TRBV18, the J gene TRBJ2-7; no clear D. Germline V gene data show CDR1 as KGHSH and CDR2 as LQKENI. The CDR3 runs to 15 residues. V lost 3 bases and J 3 bases, leaving 15 bases between the germline ends. CDR3 coding DNA: TGTGCCAGCTCACCCGTTCCTAAGATGCGCTACGAGCAGTACTTC. This sequence encodes CASSPVPKMRYEQYF.

The chain joins TRBV11-3 to TRBJ2-2, with 11 bases that match TRBD2. J was trimmed by 1 base and V by 5 bases; bases with no gene match: 9. The CDR3 is made up of 18 amino acids. Germline lookup yields CDR1 SGHNT and CDR2 YENEEA. CDR3 nucleotides: TGTGCCAGCAGCCCCACTAGCGGGAGTCGGAAGAACACCGGGGAGCTGTTTTTT. Translated, it gives CASSPTSGSRKNTGELFF. Looking up the rest from reference TRBV11-3 and TRBJ2-2 gives the full variable domain: EAGVVQSPRYKIIEKKQPVAFWCNPISGHNTLYWYLQNLGQGPELLIRYENEEAVDDSQLPKDRFSAERLKGVDSTLKIQPAELGDSAVYLCASSPTSGSRKNTGELFFGEGSRLTVL.

This chain uses TRBV12-5 with TRBJ2-7; 10 positions match TRBD2. CDR1 LGHNT and CDR2 FRNRAP come from the germline V gene. The V and J ends lost 6 bases and 5 bases, in that order; junction bases with no gene match: 13. The CDR3 totals 16 residues. The CDR3 sequence: CASGPSGRAKKHEQYF. For the CDR3, the DNA is TGTGCTAGTGGACCAAGCGGGAGGGCCAAGAAGCACGAGCAGTACTTC. Variable domain in full (rest from reference TRBV12-5 and TRBJ2-7): DARVTQTPRHKVTEMGQEVTMRCQPILGHNTVFWYRQTMMQGLELLAYFRNRAPLDDSGMPKDRFSAEMPDATLATLKIQPSEPRDSAVYFCASGPSGRAKKHEQYFGPGTRLTVT.

The chain uses TRBV11-1 and TRBJ2-7; 8 bases are a match to TRBD2. The J segment lost 3 bases and the V segment lost 3 bases, leaving 4 bases of the junction unmatched. The CDR3 consists of 14 residues. CDR1 is SGHAT and CDR2 is FQDESV in the germline V gene (reference sequence). The CDR3 protein is CASSFTGGGYEQYF. The CDR3, as DNA: TGTGCCAGCAGCTTTACGGGAGGGGGCTACGAGCAGTACTTC.

The CDR3 DNA is TGTGCCAGCAGCCCCCGACTAGCGGTAAACACCGGGGAGCTGTTTTTT. It yields the protein CASSPRLAVNTGELFF. The V gene is TRBV7-3, the J gene TRBJ2-2, with 9 bases aligning to TRBD2. Germline CDR1 SGHTA, CDR2 FQGTGA. Trimming at V came to 5 bases and at J to 2 bases, leaving 6 bases not matched to a gene. The CDR3 loop spans 16 amino acids.

In this sample, this clone turned up once. The gene calls are TRBV11-3 and TRBJ2-7; 7 nucleotides line up with TRBD1. This CDR3 spans 15 amino acids. V shed 1 base, J shed 4 bases, and the junction held 7 bases outside the gene matches. Per the germline V gene, CDR1 is SGHNT and CDR2 is YENEEA. CDR3 in amino acids: CASSLGVTGIYEQYF. CDR3 nucleotides: TGTGCCAGCAGCTTAGGTGTGACAGGGATATACGAGCAGTACTTC. Looking up the rest from reference TRBV11-3 and TRBJ2-7 gives the full variable domain: EAGVVQSPRYKIIEKKQPVAFWCNPISGHNTLYWYLQNLGQGPELLIRYENEEAVDDSQLPKDRFSAERLKGVDSTLKIQPAELGDSAVYLCASSLGVTGIYEQYFGPGTRLTVT.

The chain is built from TRBV6-1 and TRBJ1-1; 8 bases map to TRBD1. Germline loops: CDR1 MNHNS, CDR2 SASEGT. The CDR3 loop spans 16 amino acids. J gave up 3 bases and V 1 base, and 7 bases lay outside the gene matches. CDR3: CASSEGAGGLDTEAFF. In DNA form, the CDR3 reads TGTGCCAGCAGTGAAGGGGCAGGGGGCTTGGACACTGAAGCTTTCTTT.

This clone has a handful of counts. The chain combines TRBV6-5 with TRBJ1-1, with TRBD1 identical over 8 bases. V shed 10 bases and J 4 bases; nucleotides not matched to a gene: 14. CDR3 length: 15 residues. Germline V gene data show CDR1 as MNHEY and CDR2 as SVGAGI. The CDR3 nucleotides are TGTGCCACAGGAACCTCGGACAGGGAGGTCACTGAAGCTTTCTTT. Amino acids: CATGTSDREVTEAFF.

The chain recombines TRBV6-5 with TRBJ2-1; 8 bases line up with TRBD1. Germline CDR1 reads MNHEY; CDR2 reads SVGAGI. CDR3 length: 15 residues. V gave up 1 base and J gave up 5 bases; unmatched junction bases: 4. The CDR3 DNA reads as TGTGCCAGCAGTTACTACACAGGGGGTGACAATGAGCAGTTCTTC. Its translation is CASSYYTGGDNEQFF.

This clone has only a few counts. V gene TRBV9 combines with J gene TRBJ1-1; 7 nucleotides agree with TRBD1. The ends lost 0 bases at V and 2 bases at J; junction bases unmatched: 10. CDR1 and CDR2 (germline): SGDLS, YYNGEE. This CDR3 spans 17 amino acids. CDR3 loop: CASSVEGTANVNTEAFF. CDR3 coding DNA: TGTGCCAGCAGCGTAGAGGGGACAGCAAACGTCAACACTGAAGCTTTCTTT.